The 15 T cell receptor beta chains reported below all come from one sample, sequenced in a study of T cells in Graves' hyperthyroidism and ophthalmopathy. RNA transcripts served as the template for amplifying TCR beta CDR3 regions. The HTBI primer set drove a first-round RT-PCR of the TCR CDR3. MiXCR, run by TCRdb on the multiplex PCR reads, gives a single entry per CDR3 protein. The sample lists approximately 400,000 distinct CDR3 sequences, approximately 14% occurring once. Sequences were obtained from blood. These receptors originate from a woman aged 18-29 years with Graves' hyperthyroidism that later progressed to Graves' ophthalmopathy.

Concerning this clonotype: A much larger clone differs from this one at a single base, so this may be a read error. This sequence joins TRBV6-1 and TRBJ2-7; D is possibly TRBD1 or TRBD2 (5 bases each). The J call could be wrong; TRBJ2-1 is a better fit for the DNA end. Germline V gene sequence: CDR1 MNHNS, CDR2 SASEGT. The CDR3 consists of 14 residues. The CDR3 bases are TGTGCCAGCAGTCTCCGGGACGCCTCCTACGAGCAGTTCTTC. Translation: CASSLRDASYEQFF.

This clonotype came up a few times. The chain has TRBV11-2 and TRBJ2-1; D remains unclear. This CDR3 has 13 residues. Deletions cut 5 bases from V and 7 bases from J, with 12 bases between. Germline CDR1 reads SGHAT; CDR2 reads FQNNGV. CDR3 amino acids: CASSPDALNEQFF. The CDR3 region has the DNA TGTGCCAGCAGCCCCGACGCCCTTAATGAGCAGTTCTTC.

This clonotype was found a few times. The CDR3 is CASSPSGSPNTGELFF. CDR3 nucleotides: TGCGCCAGCAGCCCTAGCGGGAGTCCAAACACCGGGGAGCTGTTTTTT. The chain combines TRBV5-1 with TRBJ2-2; 10 nucleotides match TRBD2. The CDR3 extends over 16 amino acids. V gave up 4 bases and J gave up 2 bases; unmatched junction bases: 5. CDR1 SGHRS and CDR2 YFSETQ come from the germline V gene.

Regarding this clonotype: This could be a read error, since a much larger clone is one nucleotide away. The J gene is TRBJ1-4, the V gene TRBV27; D unresolved. The CDR3 length is 14 residues. Germline loops: CDR1 MNHEY, CDR2 SMNVEV (reference sequence). DNA of the CDR3: TGTGCCAGCAGTTTATTCACTGGAACTGAAAAACCGTTTTTT. Amino acid sequence: CASSLFTGTEKPFF.

This clonotype has ten or more counts. This sequence joins TRBV6-2 or TRBV6-3 and TRBJ2-7, with D tentatively TRBD1 (6 bases). Germline lookup yields CDR1 MNHEY and CDR2 SVGEGT. Trimming cost V 5 bases and J 6 bases, with 14 bases left between them. CDR3 length: 13 amino acids. DNA of the CDR3: TGTGCCAGCAGTACCCGCACAGGGATCGAGCAGTACTTC. This encodes CASSTRTGIEQYF.

Of note for this clonotype: A much larger clone lies one base from this, so it may be a read error. The V and J genes are TRBV2 and TRBJ2-7, with D tentatively TRBD2 (6 bases). Trimming left V 5 bases short and J 5 bases short, with 19 bases between. The CDR3 extends over 15 amino acids. Looked up from germline, CDR1 is SNHLY and CDR2 is FYNNEI. CDR3: CASSLVCGALHEQYF. For the CDR3, the DNA is TGTGCCAGCAGTTTAGTGTGCGGGGCACTCCACGAGCAGTACTTC.

The sample holds many counts of this clonotype. V gene TRBV6-1 combines with J gene TRBJ2-4; possible D gene TRBD2, 7 bases. The CDR3 totals 14 residues. Trimming left V 10 bases short and J 8 bases short, with 21 bases between. CDR1 is MNHNS and CDR2 is SASEGT in the germline V gene. The CDR3 region has the DNA TGTGCCACCCAATCGGGGAGGGGGGTACACATTCAGTACTTC. Its translation is CATQSGRGVHIQYF.

In the case of this clonotype: A much larger clone lies a single base off, so this may be a read error. The genes are TRBV2 and TRBJ2-7, with D uncertain. Germline V CDR1 and CDR2: SNHLY, FYNNEI. CDR3 length: 13 amino acids. CDR3 DNA sequence: TGTGGCAGCAGTGCGGATAATTCCTACGAGCAGTACTTC. This codes for CGSSADNSYEQYF.

There are many counts of this clonotype. The chain joins TRBV28 to TRBJ1-3; possibly TRBD1 for D (5 bases). Germline V gives CDR1 MDHEN, CDR2 SYDVKM. The V end was cut by 4 bases, the J end by 0 bases, with 10 bases between. The CDR3 is 15 residues long. The CDR3 nucleotides read TGTGCCAGCAGTTCAGGGACGGTCTCTGGAAACACCATATATTTT. It translates to CASSSGTVSGNTIYF.

This clonotype has at least ten counts. The chain links TRBV28 to TRBJ2-7, with 12 bases fitting TRBD1. The J segment lost 6 bases and the V segment lost 6 bases, leaving 12 bases of the junction unmatched. Germline-derived CDR1 and CDR2 are MDHEN and SYDVKM. CDR3 length: 16 residues. The DNA for the CDR3 is TGTGCCAGCAGGGGGGGGGACAGGGGGCCGTCTGGCGAGCAGTACTTC. This encodes CASRGGDRGPSGEQYF.

The DNA for the CDR3 is TGTGCCAGCAGAGACGGGGCAGGGGGCCCAGATACGCAGTATTTT. Residues: CASRDGAGGPDTQYF. The chain employs TRBV5-5 and TRBJ2-3; 8 bases agree with TRBD1. The V and J ends lost 5 bases and 4 bases, in that order; junction bases with no gene match: 9. Germline loops: CDR1 SGHKS, CDR2 YYEKEE (reference sequence). The CDR3 extends over 15 amino acids.

This clonotype has just a few counts. The chain joins TRBV10-3 to TRBJ2-2; possibly TRBD1 for D (5 bases). Between the trimmed V and J ends, which lost 8 bases and 4 bases, there was a span of 11 bases. CDR1 and CDR2 from the germline V gene are ENHRY and SYGVKD. CDR3 length: 13 residues. In DNA, the CDR3 is TGTGCCATCCGGACAAGTAGCACCGGGGAGCTGTTTTTT. This encodes CAIRTSSTGELFF.

This clonotype was observed a handful of times. The V and J genes are TRBV20-1 and TRBJ2-7; TRBD1 might be the D (6 bases). The V gene lost 7 bases and the J gene lost 6 bases, with 16 bases spanning the gap. The germline CDR1 and CDR2 sequences are DFQATT and SNEGSKA (reference sequence). There are 12 residues in the CDR3. CDR3 nucleotides: TGCAGTGTCACGAGGGGGTCCGGCGAGCAGTACTTC. It codes for CSVTRGSGEQYF.

V usage is TRBV10-3 and J usage is TRBJ2-2, with 10 bases that match TRBD1. The CDR3 sequence is 14 residues long. Germline CDR1 is ENHRY and CDR2 is SYGVKD. Trimming took 8 bases from V and 5 from J; bases not matched to a gene: 5. In nucleotides, the CDR3 is TGTGCCATCCGCGGGACAGGGGAGACCGGGGAGCTGTTTTTT. Translated, it gives CAIRGTGETGELFF.

This clonotype was observed many times. The rearrangement links TRBV12-3 or TRBV12-4 to TRBJ2-7, with 9 nucleotides matching TRBD2. The CDR3 loop spans 16 amino acids. The J segment lost 4 bases and the V segment lost 5 bases, leaving 12 bases of the junction unmatched. The CDR3 DNA is TGTGCCAGCAGTCCCCGTGGGGGGACTAGCAGTTACGAGCAGTACTTC. Translation: CASSPRGGTSSYEQYF.